These 15 T cell receptor beta chains originate from one sample sequenced in a study of OX40 agonist ivuxolimab in advanced cancers. Clones were read by immunoSEQ multiplex PCR, and TCRdb kept only the in-frame ones, dropping some. In the table there are under 45,000 clones, approximately 81% of which are singletons. The sample was CD4+ or CD8+ T cells sorted from blood, taken in a trial of the OX40 agonist ivuxolimab. These receptor sequences come from an adult with an advanced solid tumor such as melanoma, head and neck, liver or kidney cancer.

This clone has just one count. The chain combines TRBV27 with TRBJ2-7; TRBD2 agrees at 10 bases. V lost 5 bases to trimming and J lost 5 bases; unmatched junction nucleotides: 18. From germline, CDR1 is MNHEY and CDR2 SMNVEV (reference sequence). This CDR3 has 18 amino acids. The CDR3 here is CASSPRGSGRFGFHEQYF. The DNA for the CDR3 is TGTGCCAGCAGTCCCCGCGGTAGCGGGAGGTTTGGGTTCCACGAGCAGTACTTC.

This rearrangement joins TRBV30 to TRBJ1-6, with D possibly TRBD1 on 5 matching bases. Germline CDR1 reads GTSNPN; CDR2 reads SVGIG (reference sequence). Deletions cut 0 bases from V and 8 bases from J, with 20 bases between. The CDR3 contains 17 residues. CDR3 protein: CAWSVRREGRTDSPLHF. The CDR3, as DNA: TGTGCCTGGAGTGTACGACGTGAGGGGCGCACTGATTCACCCCTCCACTTT.

This chain joins TRBV27 and TRBJ2-1; 7 bases line up with TRBD1. The CDR3 contains 14 residues. CDR1 is MNHEY, CDR2 SMNVEV, per germline (reference sequence). After removal of 4 bases from V and 8 bases from J, the junction contained 8 bases not matched to a gene. The DNA of the CDR3 is TGTGCCAGCAGTTACCCCGGACAGGTGGATGAGCAGTTCTTC. It yields the protein CASSYPGQVDEQFF.

The V call is TRBV29-1, the J call TRBJ2-1; 10 bases fit TRBD1. Per the germline V gene, CDR1 is SQVTM and CDR2 is ANQGSEA. The CDR3 sequence is 15 residues long. J gave up 6 bases and V 0 bases, and 5 bases lay outside the gene matches. The CDR3 spells CSVEEGQGIGNEQFF. As DNA, the CDR3 is TGCAGCGTTGAAGAGGGACAGGGGATCGGCAATGAGCAGTTCTTC.

The genes are TRBV5-4 and TRBJ2-7; D remains ambiguous. The CDR3 extends over 15 amino acids. V was shortened by 0 bases and J by 2 bases, with 12 bases between the two germline ends. The V gene's germline CDR1 is SGHNT and CDR2 YYREEE (reference sequence). CDR3 loop: CASSLEPRRAYEQYF. The CDR3 DNA reads as TGTGCCAGCAGCTTGGAGCCCCGAAGGGCCTACGAGCAGTACTTC.

The rearrangement links TRBV7-6 to TRBJ2-5; tentative D call: TRBD2 (6 bases). CDR3 size: 15 residues. Trimming removed 2 bases from V and 3 bases from J, with 13 bases in between. Per germline, CDR1 SGHVS and CDR2 FNYEAQ. The CDR3 DNA reads as TGTGCCAGCAGCTTATTTGGGGGGACGAAAGAGACCCAGTACTTC. Its protein product is CASSLFGGTKETQYF.

CDR3 DNA: TGTGCCAGCAGTGAGAGGTGGGGGAACACCGGGGAGCTGTTTTTT. Translated: CASSERWGNTGELFF. The rearrangement joins TRBV2 to TRBJ2-2; D uncertain. The length of the CDR3 is 15 residues. V was trimmed by 3 bases and J by 1 base, leaving 9 bases between them. Germline V gives CDR1 SNHLY, CDR2 FYNNEI.

About this clone: This same CDR3 is encoded by further DNA sequences in the sample. The gene calls are TRBV13 and TRBJ1-3, with D unresolved. The V gene's germline CDR1 is PRHDT and CDR2 FYEKMQ (reference sequence). CDR3 length equals 14 residues. V was shortened by 3 bases and J by 0 bases, with 6 bases between the two germline ends. CDR3 DNA: TGTGCCAGCAGCTTTGGAGGCTCTGGAAACACCATATATTTT. Translating it yields CASSFGGSGNTIYF.

The chain carries TRBV6-6 and TRBJ1-5; D is unclear. Trimming took off 2 bases at V and 0 bases at J, with 11 bases between the two ends. Germline assignment: CDR1 MNHNY and CDR2 SVGAGI (reference sequence). The CDR3 contains 16 residues. CDR3 loop: CASSYADGDSNQPQHF. Written as DNA, the CDR3 is TGTGCCAGCAGTTACGCGGACGGTGATAGCAATCAGCCCCAGCATTTT.

The V gene is TRBV5-4, the J gene TRBJ1-4, with no clear D. V was trimmed by 2 bases and J by 0 bases, leaving 5 bases between them. CDR1 is SGHNT and CDR2 is YYREEE in the germline V gene (reference sequence). This CDR3 contains 14 residues. In nucleotides, the CDR3 is TGTGCCAGCAGCTTAAAGGCAACTAATGAAAAACTGTTTTTT. Translated, it gives CASSLKATNEKLFF.

The V and J genes are TRBV7-2 and TRBJ1-1; D is perhaps TRBD1 (5 bases). From germline, CDR1 is SGHTA and CDR2 FQGNSA. The V end lost 3 bases, the J end lost 4 bases, and 12 bases lay between the germline ends. This CDR3 is built from 14 residues. The CDR3 here is CASSFEGRGTEAFF. For the CDR3, the DNA is TGTGCCAGCAGCTTTGAAGGGAGGGGCACTGAAGCTTTCTTT.

The rearrangement joins TRBV10-2 to TRBJ1-5; 8 bases match TRBD1. CDR3 length equals 13 residues. CDR1 WSHSY and CDR2 SAAADI come from the germline V gene. V was clipped by 9 bases and J by 5 bases; unmatched bases: 6. CDR3 nucleotides: TGCGCCAGTCAGGGGGCCCGGTATCAGCCCCAGCATTTT. Protein: CASQGARYQPQHF.

The J gene is TRBJ1-1, the V gene TRBV6-1, with 7 bases fitting TRBD1. The germline CDR1 and CDR2 sequences are MNHNS and SASEGT. The length of the CDR3 is 13 residues. Germline trimming cut 0 bases from V and 10 bases from J; bases unmatched to any gene: 5. The CDR3: CASSEARRGRAFF. For the CDR3, the DNA is TGTGCCAGCAGTGAAGCGCGCAGGGGGAGAGCTTTCTTT.

The gene calls are TRBV12-5 and TRBJ2-1; TRBD1 agrees at 10 bases. Germline V gives CDR1 LGHNT, CDR2 FRNRAP. Trimming at V came to 1 base and at J to 8 bases, leaving 5 bases not matched to a gene. This CDR3 contains 15 residues. The CDR3 DNA reads TGTGCTAGTGGTTTGGGACAGGGGGCGGTAGATGAGCAGTTCTTC. Residues: CASGLGQGAVDEQFF.

This clone was seen once. V and J are TRBV6-6 and TRBJ1-1; no reliable D call. Trimming took off 10 bases at V and 0 bases at J, with 9 bases between the two ends. The V gene's germline CDR1 is MNHNY and CDR2 SVGAGI (reference sequence). This CDR3 has 12 amino acids. The CDR3 reads CATNTVNTEAFF. The CDR3 DNA reads TGTGCCACCAACACCGTGAACACTGAAGCTTTCTTT.